A selection of T cell receptor beta chains follows, all from one sample in a study of cytomegalovirus exposure and HLA in healthy donors. TCRdb keeps only in-frame clones here, not all; method: immunoSEQ multiplex PCR. This table holds about 170,000 clones, roughly 71% found once. The sample consisted of PBMCs. These receptors were collected from a woman aged 45-65 years in good health and CMV-seropositive. Both conserved end residues are trimmed from each CDR3. The D gene is left open where the match is weak.

v_call	j_call	d_call	cdr3_aa
TRBV30	TRBJ2-2	NA	AWRGASTRTGELF
TRBV7-2	TRBJ1-2	TRBD1	ASTQTPDRGDGYT
TRBV7-2	TRBJ2-2	TRBD1	ASRKTGSTGELF
TRBV7-9	TRBJ1-1	TRBD1	ASSSGTGIGRLNTEAF
TRBV4-1	TRBJ1-2	TRBD1	ASSGTGNNYGYT
TRBV5-5	TRBJ2-5	TRBD1	ASTTGTGKETQY
TRBV2	TRBJ1-1	NA	ASTPPGNTEAF
TRBV4-1	TRBJ1-2	TRBD1	ASSPQRQGANYGYT
TRBV7-6	TRBJ1-4	NA	ASSPYVRSTNEKLF
TRBV19	TRBJ1-1	NA	ASSIADTEAF
TRBV7-9	NA	NA	ASSLDLRHEQY
TRBV27	TRBJ2-1	NA	ASSLSSGGAGNEQF
TRBV15	TRBJ1-2	NA	ATSRRPGGNDGYT
TRBV2	TRBJ2-3	TRBD2	AKSSGGVTVTDTQY
TRBV27	TRBJ1-2	NA	ASSPFAGGAYGYT
TRBV6-1	TRBJ2-7	NA	ASSEHTSSYEQY
TRBV6-5	TRBJ1-6	TRBD1	ASSYSRGRGPPLH
TRBV28	TRBJ1-6	NA	ASSPGSSYNSPLH
TRBV27	TRBJ2-6	NA	ASSYSPAGANVLT
TRBV11-2	TRBJ2-7	TRBD2	ASSLEFGRGGSYEQY
TRBV18	TRBJ2-5	NA	ASSPAEETQY
TRBV11-2	TRBJ1-6	TRBD1	ASSPFDRDRRH
TRBV5-1	TRBJ2-1	NA	ASSLVVGAAEQF
TRBV23-1	TRBJ1-6	NA	ASSKSRVRYNSPLH
TRBV2	TRBJ1-5	TRBD1	ASSPGQGKGQPQH
TRBV7-9	TRBJ1-4	NA	ASSRGLNNEKLF
TRBV19	TRBJ1-2	TRBD1	ASRRGQVRANYGYT
TRBV29-1	TRBJ1-6	NA	SVRTAYNSPLH
TRBV5-1	TRBJ2-3	NA	ASSLEGADTQY
TRBV5-1	TRBJ2-6	NA	ASSLDTRANVLT
TRBV6-1	TRBJ1-5	NA	ASSAQGGSSQPQH
TRBV28	TRBJ2-5	NA	ASSTQDGLETQY
TRBV19	TRBJ1-1	NA	ASSPGYTEAF
TRBV6-5	TRBJ1-5	NA	ASSYDSYQPQH
TRBV5-4	TRBJ2-5	TRBD1	ASSVAGGRETQY
TRBV5-6	TRBJ2-7	NA	ASSLRGLAYEQY
TRBV5-1	TRBJ2-7	NA	ASSYPGCEQY
TRBV6-1	TRBJ1-3	NA	ASSEWEAGNTIY
TRBV2	TRBJ1-5	TRBD1	ASSERWGTASQPQH
TRBV7-8	TRBJ1-2	NA	ASSLSGGYNYGYT
TRBV4-1	TRBJ2-2	NA	ASSQDARDSTGELF
TRBV9	TRBJ1-2	TRBD1	ASSSQTGDYGYT